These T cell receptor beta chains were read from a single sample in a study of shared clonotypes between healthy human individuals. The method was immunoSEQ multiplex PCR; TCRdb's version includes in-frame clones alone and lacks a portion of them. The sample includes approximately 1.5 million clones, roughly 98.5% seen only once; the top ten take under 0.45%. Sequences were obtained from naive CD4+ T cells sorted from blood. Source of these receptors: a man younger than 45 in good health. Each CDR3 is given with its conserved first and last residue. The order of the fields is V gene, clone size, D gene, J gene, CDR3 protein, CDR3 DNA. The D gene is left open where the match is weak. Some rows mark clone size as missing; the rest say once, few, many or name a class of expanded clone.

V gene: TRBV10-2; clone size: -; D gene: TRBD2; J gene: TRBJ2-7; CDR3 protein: CASSEGLAGRAVISEQYF; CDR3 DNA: TGCGCCAGCAGTGAGGGACTAGCGGGGAGGGCCGTCATCTCCGAGCAGTACTTC
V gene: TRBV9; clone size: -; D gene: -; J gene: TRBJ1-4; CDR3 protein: CASSYATNEKLFF; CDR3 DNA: TGTGCCAGCAGTTACGCAACTAATGAAAAACTGTTTTTT
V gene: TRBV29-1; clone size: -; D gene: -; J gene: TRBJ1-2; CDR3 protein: CSVDTARGGYTF; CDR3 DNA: TGCAGCGTTGACACAGCCCGTGGAGGCTACACCTTC
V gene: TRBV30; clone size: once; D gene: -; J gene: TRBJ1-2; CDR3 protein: CAWSVLGVGYTF; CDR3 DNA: TGTGCCTGGAGTGTACTTGGGGTGGGCTACACCTTC
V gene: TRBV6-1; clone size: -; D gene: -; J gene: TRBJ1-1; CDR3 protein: CASSEPKQAMNTEAFF; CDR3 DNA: TGTGCCAGCAGTGAACCCAAACAGGCGATGAACACTGAAGCTTTCTTT
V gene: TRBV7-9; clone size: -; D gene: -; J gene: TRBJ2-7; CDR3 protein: CASSLRGTMGVPYEQYF; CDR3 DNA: TGTGCCAGCAGCTTAAGGGGGACTATGGGAGTCCCGTACGAGCAGTACTTC
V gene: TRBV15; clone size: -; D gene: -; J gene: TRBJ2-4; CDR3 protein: CATSRQGPIAKNIQYF; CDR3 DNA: TGTGCCACCAGCAGACAGGGACCGATAGCCAAAAACATTCAGTACTTC
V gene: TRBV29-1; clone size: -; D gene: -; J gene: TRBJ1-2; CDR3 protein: CSVSRGRDYGYTF; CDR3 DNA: TGCAGCGTGAGTCGGGGGCGCGACTATGGCTACACCTTC
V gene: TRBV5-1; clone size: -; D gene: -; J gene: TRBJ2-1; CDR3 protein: CASSLGLLGSGNEQFF; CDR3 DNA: TGCGCCAGCAGCTTGGGGCTATTAGGTAGCGGCAATGAGCAGTTCTTC
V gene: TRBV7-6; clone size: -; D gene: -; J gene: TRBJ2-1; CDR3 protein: CASSKDGGQYNEQFF; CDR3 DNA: TGTGCCAGCAGCAAAGATGGGGGCCAATACAATGAGCAGTTCTTC
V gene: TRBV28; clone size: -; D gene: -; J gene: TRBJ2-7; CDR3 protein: CASSPPGGLGPYEQYF; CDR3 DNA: TGTGCCAGCAGTCCCCCCGGGGGCCTGGGCCCCTACGAGCAGTACTTC
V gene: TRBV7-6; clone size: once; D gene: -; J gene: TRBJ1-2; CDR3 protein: CASSLAKDTNYGYTF; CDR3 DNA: TGTGCCAGCAGCCTAGCGAAGGATACTAACTATGGCTACACCTTC
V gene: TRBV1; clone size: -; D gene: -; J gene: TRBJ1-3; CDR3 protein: CTSSQPKGFGNTIYF; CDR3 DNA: TGCACCAGCAGCCAACCCAAGGGGTTTGGAAACACCATATATTTT
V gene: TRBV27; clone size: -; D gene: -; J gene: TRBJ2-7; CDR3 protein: CASSFRDSSYEQYF; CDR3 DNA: TGTGCCAGCAGTTTCAGAGACTCGTCCTACGAGCAGTACTTC
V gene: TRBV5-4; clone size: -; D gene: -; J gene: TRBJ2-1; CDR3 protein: CASSLVGQGTYNEQFF; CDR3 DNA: TGTGCCAGCAGCTTGGTGGGCCAAGGAACTTACAATGAGCAGTTCTTC
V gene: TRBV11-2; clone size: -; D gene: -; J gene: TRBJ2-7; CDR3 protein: CASQEAAYEQYF; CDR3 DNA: TGTGCCAGCCAGGAGGCAGCCTACGAGCAGTACTTC
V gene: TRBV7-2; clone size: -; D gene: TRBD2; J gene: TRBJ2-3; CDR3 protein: CASSLSGRVDTQYF; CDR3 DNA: TGTGCCAGCAGCTTATCTGGGAGGGTAGATACGCAGTATTTT
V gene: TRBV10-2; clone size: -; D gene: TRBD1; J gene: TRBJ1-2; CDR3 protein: CASRRDRGTNYGYTF; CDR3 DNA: TGCGCCAGCAGGCGCGACAGGGGCACTAACTATGGCTACACCTTC
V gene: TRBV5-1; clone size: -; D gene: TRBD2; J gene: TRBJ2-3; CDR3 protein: CASSLGLAGGPPDTQYF; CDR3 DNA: TGCGCCAGCAGCTTGGGATTGGCGGGAGGGCCTCCAGATACGCAGTATTTT
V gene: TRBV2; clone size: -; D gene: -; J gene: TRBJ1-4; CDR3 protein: CASSEQAEEKLFF; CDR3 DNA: TGTGCCAGCAGTGAACAGGCAGAAGAAAAACTGTTTTTT
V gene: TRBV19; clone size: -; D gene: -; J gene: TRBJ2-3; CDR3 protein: CASSKFPSTQYF; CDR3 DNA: TGTGCCAGTAGTAAATTCCCCAGTACGCAGTATTTT
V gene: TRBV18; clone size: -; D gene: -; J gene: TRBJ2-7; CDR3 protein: CASSSNRDSYEQYF; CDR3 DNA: TGTGCCAGCTCATCGAATCGGGACTCCTACGAGCAGTACTTC
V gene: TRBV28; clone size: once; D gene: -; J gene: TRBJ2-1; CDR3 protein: CASSNLAADSYNEQFF; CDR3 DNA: TGTGCCAGCAGTAACTTAGCGGCCGACTCCTACAATGAGCAGTTCTTC
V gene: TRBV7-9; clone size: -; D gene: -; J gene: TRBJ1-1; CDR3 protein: CASSPGQIGGGAFF; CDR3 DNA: TGTGCCAGCAGCCCCGGGCAAATTGGAGGCGGAGCTTTCTTT
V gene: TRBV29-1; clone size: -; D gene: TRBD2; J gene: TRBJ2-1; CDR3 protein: CSVSRLAGGILSSYNEQFF; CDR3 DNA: TGCAGCGTTTCGCGACTAGCGGGAGGAATTTTAAGCTCCTACAATGAGCAGTTCTTC
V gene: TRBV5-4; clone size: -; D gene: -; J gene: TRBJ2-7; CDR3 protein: CASSLLSGRHYEQYF; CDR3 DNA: TGTGCCAGCAGCTTGCTTTCAGGGCGACACTACGAGCAGTACTTC
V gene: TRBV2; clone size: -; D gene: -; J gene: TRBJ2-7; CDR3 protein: CASSEGSRRTYEQYF; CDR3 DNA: TGTGCCAGCAGTGAAGGTTCCCGACGAACCTACGAGCAGTACTTC